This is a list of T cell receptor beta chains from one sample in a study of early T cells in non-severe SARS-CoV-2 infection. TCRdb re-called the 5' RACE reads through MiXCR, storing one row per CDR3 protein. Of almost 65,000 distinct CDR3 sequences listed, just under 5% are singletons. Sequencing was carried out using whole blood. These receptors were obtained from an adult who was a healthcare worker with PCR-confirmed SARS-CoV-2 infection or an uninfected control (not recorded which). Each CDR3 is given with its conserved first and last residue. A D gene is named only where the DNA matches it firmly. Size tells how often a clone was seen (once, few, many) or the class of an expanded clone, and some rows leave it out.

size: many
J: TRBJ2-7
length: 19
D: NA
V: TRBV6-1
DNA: TGTGCCAGCAGTGCTCGTGTACCCGTTAGGACAGAACACTCCTACGAGCAGTACTTC
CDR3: CASSARVPVRTEHSYEQYF

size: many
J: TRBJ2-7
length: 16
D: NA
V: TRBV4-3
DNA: TGCGCCAGCAGCCAAGAGTTGTGGGACAACTCCTACGAGCAGTACTTC
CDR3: CASSQELWDNSYEQYF

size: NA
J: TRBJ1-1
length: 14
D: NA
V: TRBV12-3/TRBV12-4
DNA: TGTGCCAGCAGTCCCAGGATAGGGGGGACTGAAGCTTTCTTT
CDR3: CASSPRIGGTEAFF

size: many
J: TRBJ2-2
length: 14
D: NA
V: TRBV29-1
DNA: TGCAGCGTTGAAAAGGGAATGGCCACCGGGGAGCTGTTTTTT
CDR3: CSVEKGMATGELFF

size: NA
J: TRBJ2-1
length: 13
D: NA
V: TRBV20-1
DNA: TGCAGTGCTCCCCTTTCTAGCACCAATGAGCAGTTCTTC
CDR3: CSAPLSSTNEQFF

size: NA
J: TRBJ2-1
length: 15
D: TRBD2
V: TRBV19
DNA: TGTGCCAGTACCGTCGGGGGGGCAGTTTACAATGAGCAGTTCTTC
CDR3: CASTVGGAVYNEQFF

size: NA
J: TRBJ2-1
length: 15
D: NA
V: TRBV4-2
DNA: TGTGCCAGCAGCCAGGTGGGCACATCGGCTAATGAGCAGTTCTTC
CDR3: CASSQVGTSANEQFF

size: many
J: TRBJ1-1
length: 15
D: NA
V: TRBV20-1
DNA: TGCAGTGCTAGAGACCCCTCGGGGGGCGAAACTGAAGCTTTCTTT
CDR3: CSARDPSGGETEAFF

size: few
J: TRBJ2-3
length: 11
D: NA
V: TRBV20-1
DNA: TGCAGTGCTAGAGAGCAAGATACGCAGTATTTT
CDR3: CSAREQDTQYF

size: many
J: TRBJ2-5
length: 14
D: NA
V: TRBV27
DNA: TGTGCCAGCAGTTTGACGCGGGACCAAGAGACCCAGTACTTC
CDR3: CASSLTRDQETQYF

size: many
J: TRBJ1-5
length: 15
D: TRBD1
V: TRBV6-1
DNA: TGTGCCAGCTCAGGGGGACAGTCCTTCGCTCAGCCCCAGCATTTT
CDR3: CASSGGQSFAQPQHF

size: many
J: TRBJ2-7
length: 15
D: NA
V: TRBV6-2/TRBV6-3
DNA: TGTGCCAGCAGCACGCAGGACACCCCGCCCTACGAGCAGTACTTC
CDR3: CASSTQDTPPYEQYF

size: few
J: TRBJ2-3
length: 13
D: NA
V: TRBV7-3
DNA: TGTGCCAGCAGCTTAACTCCATTAACTACGCAGTATTTT
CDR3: CASSLTPLTTQYF

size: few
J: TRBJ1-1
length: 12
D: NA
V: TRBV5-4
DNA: TGTGCCAGCAGCTTGCAGGGCCCTGAAGCTTTCTTT
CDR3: CASSLQGPEAFF

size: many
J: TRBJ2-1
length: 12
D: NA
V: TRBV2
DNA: TGTGCCAGCACGGCAATCTACAATGAGCAGTTCTTC
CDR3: CASTAIYNEQFF

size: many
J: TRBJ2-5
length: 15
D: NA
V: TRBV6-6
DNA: TGTGCCAGCAGTTACTCGACCCTACGGGTTGAGACCCAGTACTTC
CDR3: CASSYSTLRVETQYF

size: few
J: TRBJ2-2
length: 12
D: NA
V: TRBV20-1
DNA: TGCAGTGCTAGAGGCGGCCCGAGGGAGCTGTTTTTT
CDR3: CSARGGPRELFF

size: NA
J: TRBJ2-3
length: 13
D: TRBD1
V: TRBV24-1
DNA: TGTGCCACCCGGGACAGACTCACAGATACGCAGTATTTT
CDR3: CATRDRLTDTQYF

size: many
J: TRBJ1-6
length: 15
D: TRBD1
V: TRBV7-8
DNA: TGTGCCAGTGGGTGGGGACAGGGGGCTGATTCACCCCTCCACTTT
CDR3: CASGWGQGADSPLHF

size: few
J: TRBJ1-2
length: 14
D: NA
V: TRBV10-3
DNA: TGTGCCATCAGACCGGACACCCGCCCGGATGGCTACACCTTC
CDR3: CAIRPDTRPDGYTF

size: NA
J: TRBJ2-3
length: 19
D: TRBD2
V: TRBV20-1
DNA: TGCAGTGCTCCAGATCCGGGACTAGCGGGGGCGATGAGCGCAGATACGCAGTATTTT
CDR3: CSAPDPGLAGAMSADTQYF

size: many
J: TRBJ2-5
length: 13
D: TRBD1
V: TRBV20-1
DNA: TGCAGTGCCGTAGACAGGGCTGGGGAGACCCAGTACTTC
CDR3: CSAVDRAGETQYF

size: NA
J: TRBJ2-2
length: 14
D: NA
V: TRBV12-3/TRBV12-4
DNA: TGTGCCAGCAGTTCCGGGGGCACGACCGGGGAGCTGTTTTTT
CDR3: CASSSGGTTGELFF

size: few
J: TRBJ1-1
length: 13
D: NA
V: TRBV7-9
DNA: TGTGCCAGCGGGAACGGGTTTGTCACTGAAGCTTTCTTT
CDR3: CASGNGFVTEAFF

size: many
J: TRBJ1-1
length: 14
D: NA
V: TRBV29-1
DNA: TGCAGCGGGGGATGGGGGATGGAGAACACTGAAGCTTTCTTT
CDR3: CSGGWGMENTEAFF

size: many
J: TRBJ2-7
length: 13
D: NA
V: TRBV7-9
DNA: TGTGCCAGCAGCGTCACGGGACCGACCAAGCAGTACTTC
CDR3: CASSVTGPTKQYF

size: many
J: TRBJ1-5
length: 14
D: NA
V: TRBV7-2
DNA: TGTGCCAGCAGCCCAGGAAACGTGAATCAGCCCCAGCATTTT
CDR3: CASSPGNVNQPQHF

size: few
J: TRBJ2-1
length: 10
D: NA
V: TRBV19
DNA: TGTGCCAGTGGTAGGAATGAGCAGTTCTTC
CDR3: CASGRNEQFF

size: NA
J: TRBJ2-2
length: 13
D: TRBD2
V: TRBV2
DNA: TGTGCCAGCAGTGCCGGGGGGGCCGCTGTGCTGTTTTTT
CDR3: CASSAGGAAVLFF

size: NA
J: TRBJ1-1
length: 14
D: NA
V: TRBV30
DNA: TGTGCCTGGACCCAGGGAGTCATGAACACTGAAGCTTTCTTT
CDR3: CAWTQGVMNTEAFF

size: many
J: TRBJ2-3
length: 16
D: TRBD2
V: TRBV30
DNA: TGTGCCTGGAGTAGAGATCTAGCGGGAGCGGGAGATACGCAGTATTTT
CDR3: CAWSRDLAGAGDTQYF

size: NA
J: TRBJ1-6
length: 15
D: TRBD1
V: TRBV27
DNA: TGTGCCAGCAGTGGACGGACAGGAGCTTTCTCACCCCTCCACTTT
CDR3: CASSGRTGAFSPLHF

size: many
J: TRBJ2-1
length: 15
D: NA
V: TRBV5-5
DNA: TGTGCCAGCAGCTTGGATGGCGGATCCTACAATGAGCAGTTCTTC
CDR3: CASSLDGGSYNEQFF

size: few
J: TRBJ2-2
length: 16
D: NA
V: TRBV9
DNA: TGTGCCAGCAGCGTCACGGGGCGGGACCATCCTGCAGTGCTGTTTTTT
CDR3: CASSVTGRDHPAVLFF

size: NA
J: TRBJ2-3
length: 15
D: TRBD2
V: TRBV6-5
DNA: TGTGCCAGCAGACGGGGAGGGGAAAGTCTGGATACGCAGTATTTT
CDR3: CASRRGGESLDTQYF

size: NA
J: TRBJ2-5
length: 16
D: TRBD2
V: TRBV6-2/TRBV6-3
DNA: TGTGCCAGCAGTTACTCGACTAGCGGGATTTCCGAGACCCAGTACTTC
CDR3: CASSYSTSGISETQYF

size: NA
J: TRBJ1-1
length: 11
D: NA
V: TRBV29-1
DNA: TGCAGCGGTGGATGGACACCTGAAGCTTTCTTT
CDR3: CSGGWTPEAFF

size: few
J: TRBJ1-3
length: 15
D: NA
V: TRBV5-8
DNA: TGTGCCAGCAGCTTCAGGGGATCGATTGGAAACACCATATATTTT
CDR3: CASSFRGSIGNTIYF

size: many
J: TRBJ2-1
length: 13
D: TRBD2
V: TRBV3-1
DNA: TGTGCCAGCAGCCCCCACCCGACTAGCGGGAGGCTCTTC
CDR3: CASSPHPTSGRLF

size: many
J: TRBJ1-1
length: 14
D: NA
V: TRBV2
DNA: TGTGCCACCCAATACAGACGGATGAACACTGAAGCTTTCTTT
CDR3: CATQYRRMNTEAFF

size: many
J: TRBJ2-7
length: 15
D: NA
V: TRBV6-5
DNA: TGTGCCAGCAGTTACTACCGTGGAGGGGGCTACGAGCAGTACTTC
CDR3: CASSYYRGGGYEQYF

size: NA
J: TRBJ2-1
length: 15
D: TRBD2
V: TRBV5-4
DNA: TGTGCCAGCAGCTCCCTGGGCGGGAGATACAATGAGCAGTTCTTC
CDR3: CASSSLGGRYNEQFF

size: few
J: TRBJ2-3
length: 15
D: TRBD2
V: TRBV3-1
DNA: TGTGCCAGCAGCCAGCCGGGACTAGCTCGAGATACGCAGTATTTT
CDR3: CASSQPGLARDTQYF

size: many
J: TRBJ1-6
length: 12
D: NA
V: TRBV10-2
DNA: TGCGCCAGCAGAAGGCAGCTATCACCCCTCCACTTT
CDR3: CASRRQLSPLHF

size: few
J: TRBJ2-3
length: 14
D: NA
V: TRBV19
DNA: TGTGCCAGTAGCCCGGGACGCGGTACGGCTACGCAGTATTTT
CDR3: CASSPGRGTATQYF

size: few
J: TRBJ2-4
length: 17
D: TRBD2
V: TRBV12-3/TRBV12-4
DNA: TGTGCCAGCAGTTCTCGTCGGGGGGGCCGTGGCAAAAACATTCAGTACTTC
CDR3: CASSSRRGGRGKNIQYF

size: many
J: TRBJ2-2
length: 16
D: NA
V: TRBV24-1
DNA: TGTGCCACCAGTGATTTAGGAGGTCGGAACACCGGGGAGCTGTTTTTT
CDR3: CATSDLGGRNTGELFF

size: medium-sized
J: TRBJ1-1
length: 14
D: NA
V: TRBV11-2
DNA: TGTGCCAGCAGCTTAGACGGGTCGAACACTGAAGCTTTCTTT
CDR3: CASSLDGSNTEAFF

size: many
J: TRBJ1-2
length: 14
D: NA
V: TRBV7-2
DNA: TGTGCCAGCCCGAGGTGGGAGAATTACTATGGCTACACCTTC
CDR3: CASPRWENYYGYTF

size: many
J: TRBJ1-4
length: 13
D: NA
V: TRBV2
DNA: TGTGCCAGCAGGTTCCAGGGTAATGAAAAACTGTTTTTT
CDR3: CASRFQGNEKLFF

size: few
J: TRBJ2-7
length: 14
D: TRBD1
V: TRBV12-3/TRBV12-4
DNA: TGTGCCAGCAGCCCGGACAGGTCTCGCTACGAGCAGTACTTC
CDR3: CASSPDRSRYEQYF

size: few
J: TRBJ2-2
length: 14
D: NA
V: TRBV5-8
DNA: TGTGCCAGCAGCTTGTGGGTCGACACTGGGGAGCTGTTTTTT
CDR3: CASSLWVDTGELFF

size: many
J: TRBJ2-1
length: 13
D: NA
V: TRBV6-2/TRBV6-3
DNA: TGTGCCAGCACCTCAAACGGGGGCAATGAGCAGTTCTTC
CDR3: CASTSNGGNEQFF

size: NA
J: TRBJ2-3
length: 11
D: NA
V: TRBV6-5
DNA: TGTGCCAGCGGCCGCGAGGCCACGCAGTATTTT
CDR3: CASGREATQYF

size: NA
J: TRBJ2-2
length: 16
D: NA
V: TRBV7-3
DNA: TGTGCCAGCAGCCCCCTTTGGAAAGCGAACACCGGGGAGCTGTTTTTT
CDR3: CASSPLWKANTGELFF

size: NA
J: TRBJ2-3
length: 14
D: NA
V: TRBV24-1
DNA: TGTGCCACCGGGGGACCTCTTAACGCAGATACGCAGTATTTT
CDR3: CATGGPLNADTQYF

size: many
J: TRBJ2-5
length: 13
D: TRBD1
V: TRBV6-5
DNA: TGTGCCAGCAGTTACCCAGGGGGAGAGACCCAGTACTTC
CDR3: CASSYPGGETQYF